The sequence of this TCR beta chain was determined in a study of shared clonotypes between healthy human individuals. The donors were adults (healthy and HIV-negative) with no recent acute infections or vaccinations. Trimming at V came to 3 bases and at J to 5 bases, leaving 0 bases not matched to a gene. The V gene's germline CDR1 is SGHKS and CDR2 YYEKEE (reference sequence). The CDR3 extends over 14 amino acids. For each subset, genomic DNA was distributed in equal portions over several immunoSEQ plates. Data came from immunoSEQ multiplex PCR; TCRdb stores just in-frame clones and leaves some out. The repertoire holds hundreds of thousands of clones, with around 81% as singletons.

Sequenced material: PBMCs. V and J are TRBV5-5 and TRBJ1-4; 11 bases align to TRBD1. The receptor was derived from a woman between 40 and 50 years old in good health. Some clones in this sample may be carry-over from other donors' samples. CDR3 region: CASSWDRGNEKLFF. The CDR3 nucleotides are TGTGCCAGCAGCTGGGACAGGGGGAATGAAAAACTGTTTTTT.